Listed below are T cell receptor beta chains from one sample, sequenced in a study of blood T cells in healthy people across ages. From the 5' RACE reads, TCRdb called clonotypes with MiXCR, one entry per CDR3 protein. Of 2 million or so distinct CDR3 sequences detected, less than 50% appear once; the ten largest clones hold roughly 2.1%. The specimen was blood. The source of these receptors is a middle-aged woman in good health. Each CDR3 is given with its conserved first and last residue. A D gene is named only where the DNA matches it firmly. Some rows mark clone size as missing; the rest say once, few, many or name a class of expanded clone.

J | D | V | size | CDR3 | DNA
TRBJ2-3 | . | TRBV20-1 | . | CSALAGTDTQYF | TGCAGTGCCTTAGCAGGCACAGATACGCAGTATTTT
TRBJ2-5 | . | TRBV20-1 | . | CSALRQLQETQYF | TGCAGTGCTCTTCGACAGCTCCAAGAGACCCAGTACTTC
TRBJ1-2 | . | TRBV6-5 | . | CASRQGRAGYTF | TGTGCCAGCAGGCAGGGTCGGGCTGGCTACACCTTC
TRBJ2-1 | TRBD2 | TRBV24-1 | . | CATSAPGGGAYNEQFF | TGTGCCACCAGTGCCCCGGGGGGGGGCGCCTACAATGAGCAGTTCTTC
TRBJ2-7 | TRBD2 | TRBV6-5 | few | CASSVTGTSGVQYF | TGTGCCAGCAGTGTCACCGGGACTAGCGGGGTTCAGTACTTC
TRBJ1-1 | . | TRBV12-3/TRBV12-4 | . | CASSLGWAVGLSGAFF | TGTGCCAGCAGTTTAGGTTGGGCGGTTGGATTATCTGGAGCTTTCTTT
TRBJ2-7 | . | TRBV10-3 | . | CAISADSSSYEQYF | TGTGCCATCAGTGCGGACAGTTCTTCCTACGAGCAGTACTTC
TRBJ2-7 | . | TRBV27 | many | CASSSRGLYEQYF | TGTGCCAGCAGTTCAAGGGGACTCTACGAGCAGTACTTC
TRBJ1-2 | TRBD1 | TRBV11-1 | . | CASSPLTGGHGYTF | TGTGCCAGCAGCCCGCTGACAGGGGGACATGGCTACACCTTC
TRBJ2-1 | . | TRBV6-5 | . | CASSSLRQGLSVYLDNEQFF | TGTGCCAGCAGTTCCCTCAGACAGGGACTTAGTGTATACCTCGACAATGAGCAGTTCTTC
TRBJ2-3 | . | TRBV28 | . | CASTHAIKAGAQGTQYF | TGTGCCAGCACCCACGCTATCAAGGCGGGGGCCCAAGGTACGCAGTATTTT
TRBJ2-5 | . | TRBV15 | . | CATSRERGVQETQYF | TGTGCCACCAGCAGAGAAAGAGGGGTCCAAGAGACCCAGTACTTC
TRBJ2-3 | . | TRBV18 | . | CASSPHSGDTDTQYF | TGTGCCAGCTCACCACATTCAGGGGACACAGATACGCAGTATTTT
TRBJ2-6 | TRBD1 | TRBV27 | . | CASKTGQGASGANVLTF | TGTGCCAGCAAAACGGGACAGGGGGCTTCTGGGGCCAACGTCCTGACTTTC